The 2 T cell receptor beta chains in this list originate from one sample, sequenced in a study of cytomegalovirus exposure and HLA in healthy donors. Method: immunoSEQ multiplex PCR; TCRdb's copy keeps in-frame clones and lacks some. Counted here are tens of thousands of clones, roughly 93% occurring once; the ten biggest clones make up around 3.5%. The sample comprised PBMCs. The receptors here all came from a woman aged 30 to 39 in good health and CMV-seronegative.

J is TRBJ1-5 and V is TRBV16; TRBD1 is a possible D gene (6 bases). This CDR3 comprises 16 residues. Germline-derived CDR1 and CDR2 are KGHSY and FQNENV. V was pared by 0 bases and J by 0 bases, with 9 bases between. The CDR3 bases are TGTGCCAGCAGCCAATCCCCAGGGGATAGCAATCAGCCCCAGCATTTT. Translated: CASSQSPGDSNQPQHF.

The chain uses TRBV27 and TRBJ2-7; 9 nucleotides align to TRBD2. In germline, CDR1 is MNHEY, CDR2 SMNVEV (reference sequence). Unmatched junction bases numbered 9, after V lost 3 bases and J lost 6 bases. This CDR3 region has 15 residues. The DNA for the CDR3 is TGTGCCAGCAGTTTCCCCTTAGCGGGAGAGGGCGAGCAGTACTTC. The encoded protein is CASSFPLAGEGEQYF.